This TCR beta chain was found in a study of T-cell reconstitution after alpha-beta-depleted transplantation in children listed by TCRdb under 2016. Regarding the complete study: The study quantitatively tracked T-cell immune reconstitution after TCRalphabeta/CD19-depleted allogeneic hematopoietic cell transplantation in children using TCR repertoire profiling.

In the case of this clonotype: The target of this receptor is not known. Nothing much larger sits one base from this clone, and base qualities are not available.

The receptor library was made with PCR. The sequencer listed for this sample is Illumina HiSeq 2500. TCR libraries were prepared with molecular barcoding, using unique molecular identifiers to normalize TCRbeta repertoire quantification. TCRdb reran the public reads through fastp at Q25 and MiXCR, keeping productive beta chains. Identical CDR3 proteins give one entry, which carries the most common genes and DNA. The sample data list roughly 500,000 distinct CDR3 sequences, and 32% of these were observed just once. The ten biggest clones cover 2% to 3% of the sample. Between the V and J ends, shortened by 6 bases and 6 bases respectively, the junction contains 12 bases. In the germline V gene, CDR1 corresponds to MDHEN and CDR2 to SYDVKM. From the cysteine through the phenylalanine, the CDR3 covers 13 amino acids. Of all the DNA, just the CDR3 is kept, 39 bases in frame from base 1.

Rearrangement joined TRBV28 to TRBJ2-1; no D segment can be confidently identified. This TCR was recovered from a human donor who donated a stem cell graft to a child with aplastic anemia. This material consisted of PBMCs from the stem cell graft donor, taken from the stem cell graft. CDR3 protein: CASSGSLANEQFF. The nucleotide sequence reads as follows: TGTGCCAGCAGCGGGTCTCTCGCCAATGAGCAGTTCTTC.